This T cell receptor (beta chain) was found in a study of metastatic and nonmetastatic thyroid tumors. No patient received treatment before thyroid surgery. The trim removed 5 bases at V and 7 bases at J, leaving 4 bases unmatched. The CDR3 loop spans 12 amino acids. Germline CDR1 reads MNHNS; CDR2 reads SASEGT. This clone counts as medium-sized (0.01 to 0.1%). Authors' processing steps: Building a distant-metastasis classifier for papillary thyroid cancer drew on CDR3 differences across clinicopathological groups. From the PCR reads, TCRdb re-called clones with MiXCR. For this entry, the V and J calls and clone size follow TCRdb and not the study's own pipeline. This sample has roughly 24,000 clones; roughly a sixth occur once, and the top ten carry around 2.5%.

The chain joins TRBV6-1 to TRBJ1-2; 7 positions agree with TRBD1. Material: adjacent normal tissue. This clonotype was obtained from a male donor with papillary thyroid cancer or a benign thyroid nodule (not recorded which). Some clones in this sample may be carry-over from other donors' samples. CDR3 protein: CASSRTGGGYTF. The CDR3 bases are TGTGCCAGCAGTCGGACAGGCGGTGGCTACACCTTC.